A selection of T cell receptor beta chains follows, all from one sample in a study of OX40 agonist ivuxolimab in advanced cancers. Produced via immunoSEQ multiplex PCR; TCRdb's table is partial and in-frame only. The sample holds about 69,000 clones, approximately 90% seen once. The sample was CD4+ or CD8+ T cells sorted from blood, taken in a trial of the OX40 agonist ivuxolimab. The origin of the receptors is an adult with an advanced solid tumor such as melanoma, head and neck, liver or kidney cancer. Both conserved end residues are trimmed from each CDR3.

TRBJ1-4,TRBV7-2,13,ASSSGQGLWEKLF
TRBJ2-6,TRBV19,15,ASSIETARAGANVLT
TRBJ2-3,TRBV7-2,15,ASSLVYRGGNTDTQY
TRBJ2-7,TRBV7-6,12,ASSFDDRGREQY
TRBJ1-5,TRBV2,12,ASSRTGDNQPQH
TRBJ1-1,TRBV19,11,ASTPWGNTEAF
-,TRBV28,12,ASKQGQILYEQY
TRBJ2-1,TRBV9,13,ASSAWGASYNEQF
TRBJ2-2,TRBV14,12,ASSQYTNTGELF
TRBJ2-5,TRBV27,12,ASSYGQPRETQY
TRBJ1-4,TRBV7-6,11,ASSPSSGEKLF
TRBJ1-2,TRBV6-5,14,ASSYGTGSHNYGYT
TRBJ1-1,TRBV18,12,ASSPGRVNTEAF
TRBJ2-3,TRBV7-9,16,ASSNREMSRSSTDTQY
TRBJ1-4,TRBV7-3,12,ASSLGQGAEKLF
TRBJ2-1,TRBV5-1,10,ASSWDGNEQF
TRBJ2-1,TRBV2,13,ASSEGQGRLNEQF
TRBJ2-7,TRBV29-1,13,SVEGGALPLYEQY
TRBJ1-2,TRBV2,13,ASSEGRKANYGYT
TRBJ2-1,TRBV9,10,ASSVVFYEQF
TRBJ1-3,TRBV9,13,ASSVVRHSGNTIY
TRBJ2-1,TRBV7-6,13,ASSLAEAIYNEQF
TRBJ2-7,TRBV14,13,ASSNTGTGASEQY
TRBJ1-1,TRBV10-3,12,AIGKGQAGTEAF
TRBJ1-1,TRBV7-8,10,ASKQLNTEAF
TRBJ1-1,TRBV30,11,AWSVGHGTEAF
TRBJ2-3,TRBV7-7,14,ASSHFRGGGPDTQY
TRBJ2-7,TRBV11-2,14,ASSSYPGGGNYEQY
TRBJ1-5,TRBV6-6,14,ASSYQQGGSNQPQH
TRBJ1-4,TRBV11-3,12,ASSHDSFNEKLF
TRBJ2-3,TRBV4-3,13,ASSPQVASTDTQY
TRBJ2-3,TRBV5-4,10,AAGSATDTQY
TRBJ1-2,TRBV18,13,ASSPTVGGVNGYT